These 11 T cell receptor beta chains were sequenced from one sample in a study of cytomegalovirus exposure and HLA in healthy donors. Primers for the PCR totalled 60 Vbeta and 13 Jbeta. Profiling relied on immunoSEQ multiplex PCR, and the TCRdb table lists in-frame clones only, not all of them. The sample consists of about 170,000 clones, about four fifths of them appearing once. Input material: PBMCs. The receptors were sampled from a girl aged 5 to 17 in good health and CMV-seropositive.

V usage is TRBV5-1 and J usage is TRBJ2-3; 7 bases are a match to TRBD2. From germline, CDR1 is SGHRS and CDR2 YFSETQ. The CDR3 consists of 14 residues. After removal of 5 bases from V and 2 bases from J, the junction contained 5 bases not matched to a gene. CDR3 amino acids: CASRIAGDTDTQYF. In DNA form, the CDR3 reads TGCGCCAGCAGAATCGCGGGGGACACAGATACGCAGTATTTT.

The chain links TRBV2 to TRBJ1-1, with TRBD1 identical over 9 bases. V shed 6 bases, J shed 6 bases, and the junction held 5 bases outside the gene matches. The CDR3 has 13 amino acids. In germline, CDR1 is SNHLY, CDR2 FYNNEI. In nucleotides, the CDR3 is TGTGCCAGCAGGGGGACAGGGTTGGCTGAAGCTTTCTTT. Translation gives CASRGTGLAEAFF.

The V and J genes are TRBV5-5 and TRBJ2-7, with D unclear. Germline CDR1 is SGHKS and CDR2 is YYEKEE (reference sequence). The V end was cut by 4 bases, the J end by 2 bases, with 4 bases between. The CDR3 has 11 residues. Here the CDR3 reads CASSLTYEQYF. Here the CDR3 DNA reads TGTGCCAGCAGCCTTACCTACGAGCAGTACTTC.

V and J are TRBV4-1 and TRBJ1-1, with a tentative D call TRBD1 (5 bases). Trimming took off 1 base at V and 6 bases at J, with 18 bases between the two ends. Germline lookup yields CDR1 MGHRA and CDR2 YSYEKL. The CDR3 is 16 residues long. CDR3: CASSQVLRGLQAEAFF. The CDR3 bases are TGCGCCAGCAGCCAAGTTTTAAGGGGTTTACAGGCTGAAGCTTTCTTT.

This chain uses TRBV6-5 with TRBJ1-1, with a possible D match to TRBD1 (6 bases). V dropped 0 bases and J dropped 0 bases, with 8 bases sitting between them. The CDR3 length is 15 residues. Germline V CDR1 and CDR2: MNHEY, SVGAGI. The CDR3 sequence: CASSYSGAVNTEAFF. The CDR3 DNA reads TGTGCCAGCAGTTACTCGGGGGCGGTGAACACTGAAGCTTTCTTT.

The V call is TRBV7-3, the J call TRBJ1-1, with D perhaps TRBD1 (5 bases). Germline lookup yields CDR1 SGHTA and CDR2 FQGTGA. The V end lost 4 bases, the J end lost 1 base, and 7 bases lay between the germline ends. This CDR3 is built from 13 residues. The CDR3 spells CASSSGQNTEAFF. CDR3 coding DNA: TGTGCCAGCAGCTCCGGACAGAACACTGAAGCTTTCTTT.

The V call is TRBV6-5, the J call TRBJ2-3; 9 positions match TRBD1. There are 14 residues in the CDR3. The V gene's germline CDR1 is MNHEY and CDR2 SVGAGI. Unmatched junction bases numbered 5, after V lost 4 bases and J lost 6 bases. The CDR3 DNA reads as TGTGCCAGCAGTTGGGACAGGGTTATGGATACGCAGTATTTT. Its translation is CASSWDRVMDTQYF.

This clone was seen only once. The J gene is TRBJ1-1, the V gene TRBV6-5; D might be TRBD1 (6 bases). Germline V gives CDR1 MNHEY, CDR2 SVGAGI. The CDR3 runs 14 residues. Trimming removed 2 bases at V and 10 bases at J, with 17 bases between. CDR3 DNA sequence: TGTGCCAGCAGTTACGGGGTCTGGGGGCACGGAGCTTTCTTT. Protein product: CASSYGVWGHGAFF.

This chain links TRBV6-1 with TRBJ1-1; D is perhaps TRBD1 (6 bases). Germline V gives CDR1 MNHNS, CDR2 SASEGT. Trimming shortened V by 10 bases and J by 1 base, and 19 bases separated the two germline ends. This CDR3 spans 15 amino acids. CDR3 sequence reads: CAIMTTRTANTEAFF. In nucleotides, the CDR3 is TGTGCCATCATGACAACCCGGACAGCGAACACTGAAGCTTTCTTT.

The V call is TRBV5-4, the J call TRBJ1-1; perhaps TRBD1 as D (5 bases). The CDR3 is 15 residues long. The germline V gene has CDR1 SGHNT and CDR2 YYREEE (reference sequence). Trimming removed 5 bases from V and 2 bases from J, with 16 bases in between. Here the CDR3 reads CASSRGGKRNTEAFF. DNA for the CDR3: TGTGCCAGCAGTCGCGGGGGGAAACGAAACACTGAAGCTTTCTTT.

This clone was counted a few times. The chain recombines TRBV19 with TRBJ1-1; 9 nucleotides align to TRBD1. The CDR3 contains 14 residues. Germline CDR1 is LNHDA and CDR2 is SQIVND (reference sequence). Unmatched junction bases numbered 5, after V lost 4 bases and J lost 5 bases. The CDR3 loop is CASSTRDRATEAFF. The CDR3 bases are TGTGCCAGTAGTACCCGGGACAGGGCAACTGAAGCTTTCTTT.